The text below deals with one TCR beta chain. The target antigen is unknown. Nominally healthy donors were sampled, though unrecorded immune exposures were likely. PCR primers comprised 60 Vbeta and 13 Jbeta primers. The data were produced by immunoSEQ multiplex PCR, yet TCRdb's version contains in-frame clones alone and is incomplete. The data show roughly 220,000 clones, 75% to 85% seen once. This entry comes from a study of cytomegalovirus exposure and HLA in healthy donors. Study-level results: Later analysis demonstrated an association between a missense DCLRE1C variant and TCR beta V- and J-gene trimming. In vitro checks showed that a few CMV-associated chains really do target CMV antigens. A further, later analysis showed that HLA-associated TCR beta chains (compared with equally common others) were more clonally expanded.

From germline, CDR1 is SGHTA and CDR2 FQGNSA. This CDR3 comprises 16 residues. V lost 5 bases to trimming and J lost 4 bases; unmatched junction nucleotides: 10. Sample: PBMCs. This sequence was found in a woman between 40 and 50 years old in good health and CMV-seronegative. The chain combines TRBV7-2 with TRBJ2-3; 9 positions agree with TRBD2. This CDR3 reads CASSQYGSGRADTQYF. Here the CDR3 DNA reads TGTGCCAGCAGCCAATACGGTAGCGGGAGAGCAGATACGCAGTATTTT.